These 16 T cell receptor beta chains came from one sample sequenced in a study of blood T cells in healthy people across ages (dated by TCRdb to 2014 to 2015). The method was 5' RACE. Sequencing took place on an Illumina HiSeq 2500. A second PCR of 7 to 11 cycles was performed with a sample-barcoded 5' primer and a J-beta primer mix. The raw public data were reprocessed by TCRdb itself: fastp quality trimming at Q25, MiXCR clonotype calling, in-frame beta chains only. Entries are consolidated by CDR3 protein sequence, retaining the most common genes and DNA. The sample records hundreds of thousands of distinct CDR3 sequences, about 30% of which are singletons. The top ten constitute approximately 15% of the sample. The sample taken for sequencing was blood. The source is a woman older than 75 in good health.

The chain recombines TRBV19 with TRBJ2-6; no clear D. The V end lost 4 bases, the J end lost 0 bases, and 10 bases lay between the germline ends. The CDR3 runs to 16 residues. In germline, CDR1 is LNHDA, CDR2 SQIVND (reference sequence). In nucleotides, the CDR3 is TGTGCCAGTAGTACCCGCGCCTTCTCTGGGGCCAACGTCCTGACTTTC. Protein sequence: CASSTRAFSGANVLTF.

Concerning this clonotype: One end of the junction varies from germline; a read error may be responsible. The genes are TRBV12-5 and TRBJ1-5; weak D call: TRBD1 (6 bases). The germline CDR1 and CDR2 sequences are LGHNT and FRNRAP. The CDR3 covers 18 residues. Here the CDR3 DNA reads TGTGCTAGTGGTTTGGTAAGATCAGGGGTAGGTACACATCAGCCCCGGCATTTT. This codes for CASGLVRSGVGTHQPRHF.

The table lists this clonotype with many counts. The chain couples TRBV7-2 to TRBJ1-1; perhaps TRBD1 as D (5 bases). This CDR3 has 14 amino acids. Germline lookup yields CDR1 SGHTA and CDR2 FQGNSA. Trimming took 7 bases from V and 3 from J, leaving 15 bases between them. This CDR3 reads CASKTPGLYTEAFF. As DNA, the CDR3 is TGTGCCAGCAAGACTCCGGGACTCTACACTGAAGCTTTCTTT.

This clonotype appeared many times. The gene calls are TRBV20-1 and TRBJ2-7; D gene unclear. Germline CDR1 DFQATT, CDR2 SNEGSKA (reference sequence). CDR3 length: 13 residues. Trimming took 3 bases from V and 2 from J, leaving 11 bases between them. CDR3 residues: CSASPGAAYEQYF. For the CDR3, the DNA is TGCAGTGCTAGTCCTGGAGCCGCCTACGAGCAGTACTTC.

This clonotype was counted a few times. A clone one base away is much larger, so this may be a read error. The chain carries TRBV5-1 and TRBJ2-1; D might be TRBD1 (5 bases). The closer fit of TRBJ2-7 to the DNA end suggests the J call may be wrong. Germline assignment: CDR1 SGHRS and CDR2 YFSETQ. The CDR3 has 12 amino acids. CDR3 nucleotide sequence: TGCGCCAGCAGCTTGGCGGACAATGAGCAGTACTTC. It yields the protein CASSLADNEQYF.

This clonotype was found a few times. This sequence may be a read error, since a much larger clone differs from it by one base. The rearrangement links TRBV5-1 to TRBJ2-1; 7 nucleotides line up with TRBD2. The J call may be incorrect, as the DNA end agrees better with TRBJ2-7. This CDR3 region has 16 residues. The germline V gene has CDR1 SGHRS and CDR2 YFSETQ. The DNA of the CDR3 is TGCGCCAGCAGCTCGAAGGCGGGGGTAACCTACAATGAGCAGTACTTC. This sequence encodes CASSSKAGVTYNEQYF.

This clonotype was seen repeatedly, ten times or more. The chain couples TRBV9 to TRBJ2-1; D may be TRBD1 or TRBD2 (7 bases each). This CDR3 contains 15 residues. Trimming removed 2 bases from V and 8 bases from J, with 17 bases in between. CDR1 SGDLS and CDR2 YYNGEE come from the germline V gene. The CDR3 loop is CASSVQGGYPDEQFF. The CDR3 DNA follows: TGTGCCAGCAGCGTCCAGGGGGGGTACCCCGATGAGCAGTTCTTC.

This clonotype was counted many times. This sequence joins TRBV2 and TRBJ2-3, with TRBD2 matching 10 bases. The CDR3 is 17 residues long. Germline CDR1 SNHLY, CDR2 FYNNEI. Losses at the gene ends were 8 bases for V and 1 base for J; bases not matched to a gene: 12. CDR3 sequence: CASLGLAGASGTDTQYF. For the CDR3, the DNA is TGTGCCAGCCTGGGGCTAGCGGGGGCGAGCGGCACAGATACGCAGTATTTT.

This clonotype was picked up many times. V usage is TRBV5-1 and J usage is TRBJ1-1; D is possibly TRBD1 (5 bases). The V gene lost 0 bases and the J gene lost 5 bases, with 8 bases spanning the gap. Germline V gene lookup returns CDR1 SGHRS and CDR2 YFSETQ. This CDR3 comprises 13 residues. The CDR3 DNA reads TGCGCCAGCAGCTTGGAGGGGCTTACTGAAGCTTTCTTT. This sequence encodes CASSLEGLTEAFF.

The genes are TRBV24-1 and TRBJ1-1, with a weak D call TRBD1 (5 bases). The V end was cut by 7 bases, the J end by 1 base, with 12 bases between. The CDR3 has 14 amino acids. Germline CDR1 reads KGHDR; CDR2 reads SFDVKD. CDR3 sequence: CATRGPRGNTEAFF. CDR3 DNA sequence: TGTGCCACCAGAGGTCCGAGGGGGAACACTGAAGCTTTCTTT.

This clonotype occurred many times. The chain combines TRBV7-9 with TRBJ1-1, with D unresolved. This CDR3 comprises 14 residues. Germline values: CDR1 SEHNR, CDR2 FQNEAQ (reference sequence). V was pared by 3 bases and J by 4 bases, with 12 bases between. CDR3 amino acids: CASSLNDWSTEAFF. Here the CDR3 DNA reads TGTGCCAGCAGCTTGAACGACTGGAGCACTGAAGCTTTCTTT.

This clonotype has ten or more counts. The CDR3 DNA reads as TGCAGTGCTAGAGAAGGGGAACGGGTCTATGGCTACACCTTC. Amino acids: CSAREGERVYGYTF. This chain joins TRBV20-1 and TRBJ1-2, with D possibly matching TRBD1 (5 bases). The V gene lost 0 bases and the J gene lost 4 bases, with 12 bases spanning the gap. The CDR3 runs 14 residues. Germline lookup yields CDR1 DFQATT and CDR2 SNEGSKA (reference sequence).

This clonotype has ten or more counts. This chain links TRBV6-1 with TRBJ2-4; 10 nucleotides agree with TRBD2. The CDR3 consists of 15 residues. The germline V gene encodes CDR1 MNHNS and CDR2 SASEGT. Losses at the gene ends were 5 bases for V and 7 bases for J; bases not matched to a gene: 8. The CDR3 region has the DNA TGTGCCAGCAGTCAACTAGCGGGAATGAATAACATTCAGTACTTC. Residues: CASSQLAGMNNIQYF.

This clonotype was counted a few times. A much larger clone differs by one base, so this may be a read error. The chain joins TRBV5-5 to TRBJ2-1; D not certain. CDR1 and CDR2 (germline): SGHKS, YYEKEE (reference sequence). The V end was cut by 5 bases, the J end by 1 base, with 10 bases between. The CDR3 extends over 14 amino acids. The CDR3 nucleotides are TGTGCCAGCAGTGGCCCGGGTTCCTACAATGAGCAGTTCTTC. Translated, it gives CASSGPGSYNEQFF.

There are a few counts of this clonotype. Since a much larger clone is just one base distant, this may be a read error. The genes are TRBV4-3 and TRBJ1-4; D is possibly TRBD1 (5 bases). Deletions cut 0 bases from V and 6 bases from J, with 17 bases between. CDR1 LGHNA and CDR2 YSLEER come from the germline V gene. CDR3 size: 17 residues. CDR3: CASSQDIGQGGYEKLFF. CDR3 in DNA: TGCGCCAGCAGCCAAGATATCGGGCAGGGAGGGTATGAAAAACTGTTTTTT.

In this sample, this clonotype turned up many times. The chain combines TRBV20-1 with TRBJ2-1, with TRBD2 matching over 10 bases. V dropped 5 bases and J dropped 6; count of bases not matched to a gene: 7. From germline, CDR1 is DFQATT and CDR2 SNEGSKA (reference sequence). The CDR3 length is 14 residues. CDR3 bases: TGCAGTGCTTTCAAGCGGGGGGGCCTCAATGAGCAGTTCTTC. This translates into CSAFKRGGLNEQFF.